The clone carrying this TCR beta chain was observed once. The naive CD8 subset, CD45RO-negative cells positively selected for CCR7, excluded terminally differentiated effector memory CD45RA+ cells. The source of the sample is a study of shared clonotypes between healthy human individuals. The CDR3 loop spans 15 amino acids. Trimming removed 2 bases at V and 1 base at J, with 11 bases between. Germline V gene sequence: CDR1 SEHNR, CDR2 FQNEAQ (reference sequence). Deep-level running was used for the assay. In the authors' methods: Quality scores were absent from the junction-only immunoSEQ sequences, so filtering differed. TCRdb's table, derived via immunoSEQ multiplex PCR, lists solely in-frame clones and lacks some. The D gene and trimming were derived from the DNA, and the V and J assignments and clone size from that table. Of some 740,000 clones in the sample, 80% to 95% were seen once.

The specimen sequenced was naive CD8+ T cells sorted from blood. The rearrangement uses TRBV7-9 and TRBJ2-5; D might be TRBD1 (5 bases). The source of this sequence is a young man in good health. CDR3 in DNA: TGTGCCAGCAGCTTAACGGACACAAGCCAAGAGACCCAGTACTTC. This translates into CASSLTDTSQETQYF.